A single sample gave rise to the 6 T cell receptor beta chains below, sequenced in a study. TCRdb re-called the RT-PCR reads through MiXCR, storing one row per CDR3 protein. The sample holds almost 700,000 distinct CDR3 sequences, 11% to 15% seen once. Input material: memory CD4+ T cells from blood. The receptors here all came from a female donor in good health, serving as a healthy control.

This clonotype was seen more than once but under ten times. V and J are TRBV18 and TRBJ1-5; D unresolved. In germline, CDR1 is KGHSH, CDR2 LQKENI. Trimming took 4 bases from V and 5 from J, leaving 15 bases between them. The CDR3 loop spans 15 amino acids. Here the CDR3 DNA reads TGTGCCAGCTCACTTAACCCCGGGAGGGATCAGCCCCAGCATTTT. Protein sequence: CASSLNPGRDQPQHF.

The rearrangement links TRBV7-8 to TRBJ1-3; D possibly corresponds to TRBD1 (5 bases). This CDR3 spans 14 amino acids. Trimming took 4 bases from V and 3 from J, leaving 10 bases between them. The germline gives CDR1 SGHVS, CDR2 FQNEAQ. In DNA form, the CDR3 reads TGTGCCAGCAGCTCCCAGACAGTTGGAAACACCATATATTTT. Translated: CASSSQTVGNTIYF.

The gene calls are TRBV12-3 or TRBV12-4 and TRBJ2-7, with 12 bases matching TRBD1. The junction had 8 bases not matched to a gene; V was cut back by 6 bases and J by 5 bases. The CDR3 sequence is 15 residues long. Here the CDR3 reads CASSTIGTGGNEQYF. In DNA form, the CDR3 reads TGTGCCAGCAGCACTATCGGGACAGGGGGCAACGAGCAGTACTTC.

This clonotype was found many times. The V call is TRBV18, the J call TRBJ2-1; no definite D call. The CDR3 consists of 11 residues. The V end lost 3 bases, the J end lost 8 bases, and 5 bases lay between the germline ends. Germline CDR1 KGHSH, CDR2 LQKENI. The CDR3 DNA is TGTGCCAGCTCACCGAACGATGAGCAGTTCTTC. It codes for CASSPNDEQFF.

This clonotype occurred once. The V call is TRBV3-1, the J call TRBJ1-6; the D is unclear. CDR1 is LGHDT and CDR2 is YNNKEL in the germline V gene (reference sequence). The CDR3 spans 12 residues. V lost 1 base, J lost 13 bases, and 8 bases lay in between. The CDR3 bases are TGTGCCAGCAGCCAAGGAGAGGCGCCCCTCCACTTT. Encoded protein: CASSQGEAPLHF.

This clonotype occurred once. One base away lies a much larger clone, so this may be a sequencing read error. The rearrangement uses TRBV7-8 and TRBJ1-5; no definite D call. The CDR3 has 13 amino acids. V was pared by 8 bases and J by 6 bases, with 14 bases between. CDR1 SGHVS and CDR2 FQNEAQ come from the germline V gene. The CDR3 bases are TGTGCCAGCGGCTCAACTTTCGGTCAGCCCCAGCATTTT. Amino acid sequence: CASGSTFGQPQHF.